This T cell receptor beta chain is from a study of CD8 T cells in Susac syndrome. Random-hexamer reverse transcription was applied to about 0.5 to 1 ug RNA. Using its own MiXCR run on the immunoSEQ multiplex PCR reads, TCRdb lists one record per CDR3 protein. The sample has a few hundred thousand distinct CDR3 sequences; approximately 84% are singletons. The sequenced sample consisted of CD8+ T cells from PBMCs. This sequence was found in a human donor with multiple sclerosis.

CDR3 DNA: TGTGCCAGCAGTTTAGTCGATTGGAGCAATGAGCAGTTCTTC. This encodes CASSLVDWSNEQFF. V usage is TRBV27 and J usage is TRBJ2-1; no reliable D call. V was pared by 2 bases and J by 6 bases, with 11 bases between. The CDR3 runs 14 residues. Germline loops: CDR1 MNHEY, CDR2 SMNVEV (reference sequence).